These 24 T cell receptor beta chains were all obtained from the same sample, sequenced in a study of blood T cell repertoires in COVID-19. Sequencing used immunoSEQ multiplex PCR; TCRdb keeps in-frame clones, though not all of them. The profile shows some 89,000 clones, approximately 87% of them singletons. Sequenced sample: peripheral blood. These receptors were obtained from a human donor in a cohort sampled during active COVID-19.

The J gene is TRBJ2-3, the V gene TRBV4-1; the match to TRBD2 covers 8 bases. V shed 4 bases, J shed 2 bases, and the junction held 5 bases outside the gene matches. Germline assignment: CDR1 MGHRA and CDR2 YSYEKL. The CDR3 loop spans 15 amino acids. CDR3 bases: TGCGCCAGCAGCCCCGTAGCGGGGAACACAGATACGCAGTATTTT. Protein product: CASSPVAGNTDTQYF.

CDR3 bases: TGTGCCAGCAGTGAAGGACAGGGAAGAGATGGAAACACCATATATTTT. Its translation is CASSEGQGRDGNTIYF. V usage is TRBV25-1 and J usage is TRBJ1-3; 8 bases are shared with TRBD1. Trimming removed 2 bases from V and 3 bases from J; junction bases left unmatched: 6. The CDR3 is 16 amino acids. Germline CDR1 is MGHDK and CDR2 is SYGVNS.

The genes are TRBV6-5 and TRBJ1-6; 7 nucleotides match TRBD1. J gave up 7 bases and V 2 bases, and 5 bases lay outside the gene matches. The V gene's germline CDR1 is MNHEY and CDR2 SVGAGI. This CDR3 is built from 15 residues. CDR3 DNA: TGTGCCAGCAGTTACGGGACAGCCGCCAATTCACCCCTCCACTTT. Translating gives CASSYGTAANSPLHF.

The chain links TRBV6-2 or TRBV6-3 to TRBJ2-1; D may be TRBD1 (6 bases). Trimming removed 4 bases at V and 9 bases at J, with 19 bases between. The CDR3 runs 15 residues. The germline CDR1 and CDR2 sequences are MNHEY and SVGEGT. CDR3 nucleotide sequence: TGTGCCAGCAGTTCGTGGGACAAAACATCTAGTGAGCAGTTCTTC. As protein: CASSSWDKTSSEQFF.

The rearrangement links TRBV5-1 to TRBJ2-5, with no clear D. CDR1 and CDR2 (germline): SGHRS, YFSETQ. The CDR3 runs 12 residues. Trimming stripped 1 base from V and 4 bases from J, with 5 bases between. For the CDR3, the DNA is TGCGCCAGCAGCTTGACCGGAGAGACCCAGTACTTC. Protein sequence: CASSLTGETQYF.

The chain joins TRBV27 to TRBJ1-1; D may be TRBD1 (5 bases). This CDR3 is built from 17 residues. Per the germline V gene, CDR1 is MNHEY and CDR2 is SMNVEV (reference sequence). V gave up 2 bases and J gave up 4 bases, with 20 bases separating them. The CDR3 sequence: CASSLTPAEVGGTEAFF. The CDR3 coding sequence is TGTGCCAGCAGTTTAACCCCCGCGGAGGTGGGGGGCACTGAAGCTTTCTTT.

This chain joins TRBV5-1 and TRBJ1-3; 9 positions agree with TRBD1. Germline V gene sequence: CDR1 SGHRS, CDR2 YFSETQ. After removal of 3 bases from V and 2 bases from J, the junction contained 0 bases not matched to a gene. The CDR3 has 14 amino acids. The CDR3, as DNA: TGCGCCAGCAGCTGGGACAGGGCTGGAAACACCATATATTTT. It encodes CASSWDRAGNTIYF.

The genes are TRBV9 and TRBJ2-3; no definite D call. Trimming pared 3 bases from V and 0 bases from J, leaving 11 bases between. This CDR3 is built from 15 residues. Germline values: CDR1 SGDLS, CDR2 YYNGEE. DNA of the CDR3: TGTGCCAGCAGCGCAGGTGGATCTAGCACAGATACGCAGTATTTT. It is translated as CASSAGGSSTDTQYF.

V usage is TRBV9 and J usage is TRBJ2-5, with 9 bases lining up with TRBD2. CDR3 size: 13 residues. The V and J ends lost 6 bases and 4 bases, in that order; junction bases with no gene match: 4. Germline assignment: CDR1 SGDLS and CDR2 YYNGEE. The CDR3 sequence: CASKASGAETQYF. Written as DNA, the CDR3 is TGTGCCAGCAAGGCTAGCGGGGCAGAGACCCAGTACTTC.

This clone was seen just once. V usage is TRBV7-2 and J usage is TRBJ2-1, with 8 nucleotides matching TRBD2. Looked up from germline, CDR1 is SGHTA and CDR2 is FQGNSA. Losses at the gene ends were 5 bases for V and 7 bases for J; bases not matched to a gene: 7. The CDR3 totals 14 residues. The CDR3 here is CASSRSGMINEQFF. The CDR3 bases are TGTGCCAGCAGCCGTAGCGGGATGATTAATGAGCAGTTCTTC.

The rearrangement joins TRBV25-1 to TRBJ2-1; 7 bases fit TRBD1. Germline V CDR1 and CDR2: MGHDK, SYGVNS. This CDR3 comprises 15 residues. Trimming at V came to 1 base and at J to 2 bases, leaving 2 bases not matched to a gene. The CDR3 sequence is CASSEFGTAYNEQFF. In DNA, the CDR3 is TGTGCCAGCAGTGAATTCGGGACAGCCTACAATGAGCAGTTCTTC.

V is TRBV18 and J is TRBJ1-5; D ambiguous. CDR3 length: 13 amino acids. Germline V CDR1 and CDR2: KGHSH, LQKENI. The V and J ends lost 5 bases and 5 bases respectively, with 10 bases between them. The CDR3 protein is CASSEDSHQPQHF. The CDR3 DNA is TGTGCCAGCTCAGAGGATTCACATCAGCCCCAGCATTTT. Filled out from reference TRBV18 and TRBJ1-5, the complete variable domain reads NAGVMQNPRHLVRRRGQEARLRCSPMKGHSHVYWYRQLPEEGLKFMVYLQKENIIDESGMPKERFSAEFPKEGPSILRIQQVVRGDSAAYFCASSEDSHQPQHFGDGTRLSIL.

V and J are TRBV28 and TRBJ1-2; TRBD1 agrees at 9 bases. Germline CDR1 MDHEN, CDR2 SYDVKM. V lost 6 bases to trimming and J lost 3 bases; unmatched junction nucleotides: 5. The CDR3 length is 14 residues. The CDR3 reads CASSQDRGYYGYTF. In DNA, the CDR3 is TGTGCCAGCAGCCAGGACAGGGGATACTATGGCTACACCTTC.

The chain uses TRBV4-1 and TRBJ2-5; 9 nucleotides line up with TRBD1. Germline lookup yields CDR1 MGHRA and CDR2 YSYEKL. The CDR3 sequence is 16 residues long. V gave up 1 base and J gave up 1 base; unmatched junction bases: 4. The CDR3 sequence: CASSQAWTGVQETQYF. CDR3 nucleotide sequence: TGCGCCAGCAGCCAAGCATGGACAGGGGTCCAAGAGACCCAGTACTTC.

This chain links TRBV5-1 with TRBJ1-1; 8 bases are a match to TRBD1. The CDR3 consists of 13 residues. Germline trimming cut 3 bases from V and 4 bases from J; bases unmatched to any gene: 2. CDR1 SGHRS and CDR2 YFSETQ come from the germline V gene. This chain's CDR3 is CASSWGQATEAFF. The CDR3, as DNA: TGCGCCAGCAGCTGGGGACAGGCCACTGAAGCTTTCTTT.

This chain joins TRBV16 and TRBJ2-1; D remains unclear. CDR3 length equals 15 residues. V was clipped by 4 bases and J by 4 bases, with 14 bases between them. CDR1 and CDR2 (germline): KGHSY, FQNENV. CDR3 sequence: CASSPLGGAYNEQFF. CDR3 bases: TGTGCCAGCAGCCCCTTAGGCGGAGCTTACAATGAGCAGTTCTTC.

As DNA, the CDR3 is TGCGCCAGCAGCCAAGCCGGGACTAGTCTGACAGATACGCAGTATTTT. As protein: CASSQAGTSLTDTQYF. The genes are TRBV4-3 and TRBJ2-3; the match to TRBD2 covers 8 bases. V shed 1 base and J 3 bases; nucleotides not matched to a gene: 6. This CDR3 is 16 amino acids long. Germline CDR1 reads LGHNA; CDR2 reads YSLEER.

This chain connects TRBV9 to TRBJ2-2, with 7 bases matching TRBD2. Per germline, CDR1 SGDLS and CDR2 YYNGEE. The CDR3 sequence is 15 residues long. J lost 0 bases, V lost 3 bases, and 2 bases had no gene match. CDR3: CASSGAGTNTGELFF. The CDR3 DNA sequence: TGTGCCAGCAGCGGAGCGGGGACGAACACCGGGGAGCTGTTTTTT.

The chain recombines TRBV5-1 with TRBJ2-7; 8 bases map to TRBD2. The CDR3 runs to 15 residues. Germline CDR1 SGHRS, CDR2 YFSETQ. Germline trimming cut 0 bases from V and 7 bases from J; bases unmatched to any gene: 9. CDR3 coding DNA: TGCGCCAGCAGCTTGGTGACTAGCGCGTTTTTGGAGCAGTACTTC. This gives the protein CASSLVTSAFLEQYF.

The rearrangement links TRBV18 to TRBJ1-1, with D possibly matching TRBD1 (6 bases). CDR1 and CDR2 (germline): KGHSH, LQKENI. The CDR3 has 15 amino acids. V was clipped by 3 bases and J by 4 bases, with 15 bases between them. Here the CDR3 reads CASSPQGSRVTEAFF. CDR3 nucleotide sequence: TGTGCCAGCTCACCGCAGGGGTCCCGTGTCACTGAAGCTTTCTTT.

This clone was seen a handful of times. The chain is built from TRBV7-9 and TRBJ1-5; D is ambiguous. V lost 3 bases and J lost 9, with 15 bases in between. The CDR3 is 14 residues long. Germline V gene data show CDR1 as SEHNR and CDR2 as FQNEAQ (reference sequence). CDR3 DNA: TGTGCCAGCAGCTTGGACCCGGGTGGAGGGCCCCAGCATTTT. Protein: CASSLDPGGGPQHF.

The chain carries TRBV2 and TRBJ2-1; 9 nucleotides match TRBD1. The CDR3 has 14 residues. Germline trimming cut 7 bases from V and 4 bases from J; bases unmatched to any gene: 5. From germline, CDR1 is SNHLY and CDR2 FYNNEI. The CDR3 region is CASITGQGYNEQFF. For the CDR3, the DNA is TGTGCCAGCATAACGGGACAGGGATACAATGAGCAGTTCTTC.

The chain links TRBV21-1 to TRBJ1-2; the D call of TRBD1 is as the table states it, not checked on the DNA. TRBV21-1 has pseudogene status. The CDR3 extends over 16 amino acids. The CDR3 region has the DNA TGTGCCAGGACCAATCAGGACAGGGGGCATGACTATGGCTACACCTTC. As protein: CARTNQDRGHDYGYTF.

The V call is TRBV5-6, the J call TRBJ1-1; 9 positions match TRBD1. The CDR3 is made up of 13 amino acids. Germline CDR1 and CDR2: SGHDT and YYEEEE. The V segment lost 0 bases and the J segment 10 bases; nucleotides outside the gene matches: 4. CDR3 bases: TGTGCCAGCAGCTTGGGGGAGACAGGGGGAGCTTTCTTT. As protein: CASSLGETGGAFF.